These 20 T cell receptor beta chains were all obtained from the same sample, sequenced in a study of cytomegalovirus exposure and HLA in healthy donors. PCR used 60 Vbeta primers and 13 Jbeta primers. Sequenced by immunoSEQ multiplex PCR; TCRdb stores in-frame clones only, minus some. The data contain about 130,000 clones, under 80% of them singletons. Sequenced material: PBMCs. Every receptor here comes from a man younger than 30 in good health and CMV-seropositive.

The rearrangement links TRBV7-9 to TRBJ2-1; a weak D match, TRBD2 (6 bases). CDR3 length: 15 amino acids. Germline V CDR1 and CDR2: SEHNR, FQNEAQ (reference sequence). Deletions cut 5 bases from V and 3 bases from J, with 14 bases between. As DNA, the CDR3 is TGTGCCAGCAGCGCGGGACTTGGGTTCTACAATGAGCAGTTCTTC. Residues: CASSAGLGFYNEQFF. Filled out from reference TRBV7-9 and TRBJ2-1, the complete variable domain reads DTGVSQNPRHKITKRGQNVTFRCDPISEHNRLYWYRQTLGQGPEFLTYFQNEAQLEKSRLLSDRFSAERPKGSFSTLEIQRTEQGDSAMYLCASSAGLGFYNEQFFGPGTRLTVL.

The chain links TRBV30 to TRBJ2-5, with a weak D call TRBD1 (5 bases). The DNA end is a closer match to TRBJ2-7, so the J assignment may be wrong. The germline CDR1 and CDR2 sequences are GTSNPN and SVGIG (reference sequence). This CDR3 comprises 12 residues. The CDR3 DNA is TGTGCCTGGAGGACAGAAGCCTACGAGCAGTACTTC. Translated, it gives CAWRTEAYEQYF.

This chain joins TRBV10-3 and TRBJ2-7, with 7 bases aligning to TRBD1. CDR1 and CDR2 (germline): ENHRY, SYGVKD. The ends lost 6 bases at V and 3 bases at J; junction bases unmatched: 8. This CDR3 is 14 amino acids long. The CDR3 here is CAIRAPGQIYEQYF. CDR3 nucleotide sequence: TGTGCCATCAGAGCCCCGGGACAGATCTACGAGCAGTACTTC.

This chain uses TRBV7-6 with TRBJ1-5, with 8 bases aligning to TRBD1. Trimming at V came to 5 bases and at J to 7 bases, leaving 7 bases not matched to a gene. CDR3 length: 14 residues. Germline CDR1 SGHVS, CDR2 FNYEAQ. This CDR3 reads CASSPGQGDQPQHF. The CDR3 bases are TGTGCCAGCAGCCCTGGACAGGGTGACCAGCCCCAGCATTTT.

The chain combines TRBV27 with TRBJ2-7; 14 bases are shared with TRBD2. The CDR3 loop spans 18 amino acids. Germline assignment: CDR1 MNHEY and CDR2 SMNVEV (reference sequence). J gave up 2 bases and V 4 bases, and 10 bases lay outside the gene matches. The CDR3: CASSSRGTSGSRPYEQYF. As DNA, the CDR3 is TGTGCCAGCAGTTCCCGTGGGACTAGCGGGAGTCGCCCCTACGAGCAGTACTTC.

This clone was recorded a few times. The genes are TRBV7-9 and TRBJ1-3, with a tentative D call TRBD1 (6 bases). V was cut by 5 bases and J by 1 base, with 9 bases left in between. Per germline, CDR1 SEHNR and CDR2 FQNEAQ (reference sequence). The CDR3 spans 14 residues. CDR3 nucleotides: TGTGCCAGCAGCGCAACAGGGTCTGGAAACACCATATATTTT. As protein: CASSATGSGNTIYF.

This clone was seen once. The chain is built from TRBV5-4 and TRBJ2-7; 9 nucleotides line up with TRBD1. From germline, CDR1 is SGHNT and CDR2 YYREEE (reference sequence). This CDR3 spans 14 amino acids. J lost 4 bases, V lost 3 bases, and 5 bases had no gene match. The CDR3 region has the DNA TGTGCCAGCAGCTCGGGACAGGGACTTTACGAGCAGTACTTC. Its protein product is CASSSGQGLYEQYF.

The chain couples TRBV11-2 to TRBJ2-5; TRBD2 matches at 14 bases. With 4 bases clipped from V and 5 bases from J, the junction kept 15 bases outside the gene matches. Germline assignment: CDR1 SGHAT and CDR2 FQNNGV. The CDR3 covers 19 residues. CDR3 loop: CASSSLGTSGSGRRETQYF. CDR3 nucleotide sequence: TGTGCCAGCAGCTCCCTAGGGACTAGCGGGAGCGGGAGGCGGGAGACCCAGTACTTC.

This clone has a handful of counts. The gene calls are TRBV5-1 and TRBJ1-4; TRBD1 agrees at 8 bases. V trimming: 2 bases; J trimming: 3 bases; junction bases outside the gene matches: 6. This CDR3 region has 16 residues. CDR1 is SGHRS and CDR2 is YFSETQ in the germline V gene. CDR3 loop: CASSFLGQGPNEKLFF. As DNA, the CDR3 is TGCGCCAGCAGCTTTTTAGGACAGGGCCCTAATGAAAAACTGTTTTTT.

A remark on this clone: The junction departs from germline at one end; a sequencing error may be responsible. This chain connects TRBV6-5 to TRBJ2-3; TRBD2 is a possible D gene (5 bases). The CDR3 runs to 15 residues. Germline V gene data show CDR1 as MNHEY and CDR2 as SVGAGI. The CDR3 is CASSYQQASTNTQYF. CDR3 nucleotides: TGTGCCAGCAGTTACCAACAAGCTAGCACAAATACGCAGTATTTT.

The J gene is TRBJ2-5, the V gene TRBV27; D possibly corresponds to TRBD2 (7 bases). The CDR3 loop spans 15 amino acids. Germline V gene lookup returns CDR1 MNHEY and CDR2 SMNVEV (reference sequence). Trimming stripped 0 bases from V and 5 bases from J, with 13 bases between. The CDR3 loop is CASSLSRGAFETQYF. In DNA form, the CDR3 reads TGTGCCAGCAGTTTATCCCGGGGGGCCTTTGAGACCCAGTACTTC.

This clone has a single count. CDR3 protein: CASSYGPDPNYGYTF. CDR3 in DNA: TGTGCCAGCAGTTATGGGCCAGATCCTAACTATGGCTACACCTTC. This chain joins TRBV6-6 and TRBJ1-2; D gene ambiguous. CDR3 length: 15 residues. Germline CDR1 reads MNHNY; CDR2 reads SVGAGI (reference sequence). The germline V and J ends were trimmed by 3 bases and 0 bases, with 11 bases remaining between them.

This chain joins TRBV7-2 and TRBJ1-5, with D possibly TRBD1 on 5 matching bases. V dropped 4 bases and J dropped 4 bases, with 11 bases sitting between them. The CDR3 is made up of 14 amino acids. Germline V gene data show CDR1 as SGHTA and CDR2 as FQGNSA. This chain's CDR3 is CASSSEGLNQPQHF. The CDR3 nucleotides read TGTGCCAGCAGCTCGGAGGGGTTAAATCAGCCCCAGCATTTT.

This clone has just one count. This chain joins TRBV7-2 and TRBJ1-5; D perhaps matches TRBD1 (6 bases). Germline CDR1 reads SGHTA; CDR2 reads FQGNSA. V gave up 3 bases and J gave up 7 bases, with 7 bases separating them. The length of the CDR3 is 12 residues. CDR3 DNA: TGTGCCAGCAGCTTTCAGGGGCAGCCCCAGCATTTT. This codes for CASSFQGQPQHF.

This clone is a singleton in its sample. This chain connects TRBV18 to TRBJ2-7, with 7 bases fitting TRBD1. V lost 6 bases, J lost 0 bases, and 5 bases stayed unmatched. CDR3 size: 14 residues. Germline V gene data show CDR1 as KGHSH and CDR2 as LQKENI. For the CDR3, the DNA is TGTGCCAGCTCGATAGGGGGCACCTCCTACGAGCAGTACTTC. Translated, it gives CASSIGGTSYEQYF.

The J gene is TRBJ2-5, the V gene TRBV28; 7 bases fit TRBD1. Germline V gene sequence: CDR1 MDHEN, CDR2 SYDVKM. This CDR3 contains 14 residues. V shed 3 bases and J 5 bases; nucleotides not matched to a gene: 6. Written as DNA, the CDR3 is TGTGCCAGCAGTTTGATCAGGGGGTGGGAGACCCAGTACTTC. Translated, it gives CASSLIRGWETQYF.

In this sample, this clone turned up a few times. V and J are TRBV10-3 and TRBJ2-7; 10 positions match TRBD1. The CDR3 runs 13 residues. Trimming removed 10 bases from V and 1 base from J; junction bases left unmatched: 4. Germline V gives CDR1 ENHRY, CDR2 SYGVKD. CDR3 nucleotides: TGTGCCACCATGGGACAGGGGTCCTACGAGCAGTACTTC. This encodes CATMGQGSYEQYF.

This clone was seen a handful of times. The V and J genes are TRBV2 and TRBJ1-6; 9 positions match TRBD1. Germline V CDR1 and CDR2: SNHLY, FYNNEI. The ends lost 6 bases at V and 7 bases at J; junction bases unmatched: 10. The CDR3 length is 16 residues. CDR3 protein: CASRDGTGFGNSPLHF. CDR3 in DNA: TGTGCCAGCAGGGACGGGACAGGGTTTGGGAATTCACCCCTCCACTTT.

This rearrangement joins TRBV4-2 to TRBJ1-2; perhaps TRBD1 as D (6 bases). V gave up 4 bases and J gave up 3 bases, with 6 bases separating them. This CDR3 has 12 residues. Germline CDR1 is LGHNA and CDR2 is YNFKEQ. The CDR3 loop is CASSPGDYGYTF. The CDR3 DNA follows: TGTGCCAGCAGCCCAGGGGACTATGGCTACACCTTC.

The V call is TRBV13, the J call TRBJ1-1, with a weak D call TRBD1 (6 bases). The V end was cut by 3 bases, the J end by 6 bases, with 11 bases between. Germline-derived CDR1 and CDR2 are PRHDT and FYEKMQ (reference sequence). The CDR3 contains 13 residues. CDR3 in amino acids: CASSFQGIAEAFF. CDR3 bases: TGTGCCAGCAGCTTTCAGGGGATTGCTGAAGCTTTCTTT.